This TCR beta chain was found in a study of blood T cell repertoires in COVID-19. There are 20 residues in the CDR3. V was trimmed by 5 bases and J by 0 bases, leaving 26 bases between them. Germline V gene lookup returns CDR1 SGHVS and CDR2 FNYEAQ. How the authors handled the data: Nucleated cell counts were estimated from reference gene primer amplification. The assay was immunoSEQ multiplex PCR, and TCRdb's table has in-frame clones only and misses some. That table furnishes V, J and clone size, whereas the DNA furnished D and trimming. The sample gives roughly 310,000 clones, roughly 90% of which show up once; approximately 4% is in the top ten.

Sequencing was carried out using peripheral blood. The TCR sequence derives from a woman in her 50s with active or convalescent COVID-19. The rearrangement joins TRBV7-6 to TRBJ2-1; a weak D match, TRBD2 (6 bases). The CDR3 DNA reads TGTGCCAGCAGCCACCCCTGGGAGCTAGCGCCACTAAGCTCCTACAATGAGCAGTTCTTC. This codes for CASSHPWELAPLSSYNEQFF.